This TCR beta chain was retrieved from a study of cytomegalovirus exposure and HLA in healthy donors. Broader study findings: The authors later found HLA-associated TCR beta chains more clonally expanded than equally common others. Earlier results showed most TCR beta V segments being productive about 90% or about 30% of the time.

For this clone: The antigen is undetermined.

The PCR ran on 60 Vbeta and 13 Jbeta primers. The data were produced by immunoSEQ multiplex PCR, yet TCRdb's version contains in-frame clones alone and is incomplete. The sample shows some 140,000 clones, around 78% of them seen only once. Trimming removed 2 bases at V and 3 bases at J, with 16 bases between. Germline lookup yields CDR1 MGHRA and CDR2 YSYEKL. CDR3 length equals 16 residues. V gene TRBV4-1 combines with J gene TRBJ1-2; a weak D match, TRBD1 (5 bases). The sequencing sample was made of PBMCs. The TCR comes from a woman younger than 30 in good health and CMV-seronegative. In nucleotides, the CDR3 is TGCGCCAGCAGCCAATCCTTCAATCGGGGGGACTATGGCTACACCTTC. It encodes CASSQSFNRGDYGYTF.